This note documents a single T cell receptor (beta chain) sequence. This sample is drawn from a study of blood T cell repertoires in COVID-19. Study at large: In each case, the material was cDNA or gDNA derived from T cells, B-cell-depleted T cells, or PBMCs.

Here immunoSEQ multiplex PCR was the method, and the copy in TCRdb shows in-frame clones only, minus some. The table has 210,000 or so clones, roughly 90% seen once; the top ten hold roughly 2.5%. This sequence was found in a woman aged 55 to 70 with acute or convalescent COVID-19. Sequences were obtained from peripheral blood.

The CDR3 DNA follows: TGTGCCAGTAATCTAGCCGGAGCGGGGGACTCGAATGAGCAGTTCTTC. Its translation: CASNLAGAGDSNEQFF. The chain carries TRBV19 and TRBJ2-1, with TRBD2 identical over 8 bases. Germline V gives CDR1 LNHDA, CDR2 SQIVND (reference sequence). Trimming removed 7 bases from V and 7 bases from J; junction bases left unmatched: 15. The CDR3 sequence is 16 residues long.